The entry that follows covers one T cell receptor (beta chain) sequence. The antigen it binds to is not known. Base qualities are not at hand, and no much larger clone is one base apart. Collaborating institutions collected whole blood in K2EDTA tubes following their own protocols. For TCRbeta analysis, collaborator samples were shipped as frozen whole blood, as isolated PBMCs, or as DNA extracted from either sample type. The data originate from a study of blood T cell repertoires in COVID-19 (dated by TCRdb to the early 2020s). The study in broad terms: Samples covering the acute and convalescent phases of COVID-19 were provided by collaborators in the United States, Italy and Spain. The prospective study material was composed of cDNA or gDNA derived from T cells, B-cell-depleted T cells, or PBMCs. Deeply sampled blood TCRbeta repertoires from subjects exposed to, actively infected with, or recovered from COVID-19 were included in the dataset. The repertoires were released in a freely available public database intended as a resource for research on the immune response to SARS-CoV-2. The samples were drawn from two sources: the first 160 participants of the ongoing ImmuneRACE study, and 950 to 1,500 subjects contributed by 6 global collaborators. The sample metadata nearly always contained a de-identified subject ID, COVID-19 status, age in years and sex. HLA class I and class II types, where available, came from metadata supplied by the sample provider rather than from assay-based typing.

Broad study findings and their caveats: The amount of clinical and demographic metadata varied by source and participant and was provided uncurated.

V and J are trimmed by 0 bases and 1 base, and the gene matches miss 1 base of the junction. CDR1 is given as SGHVS and CDR2 as FQNEAQ, both from the germline V gene. The CDR3 runs 16 residues from the cysteine to the phenylalanine. The DNA shown is the 48-base CDR3, in frame from base 1. The immunoSEQ Assay, a bias-controlled multiplex PCR, was used to amplify TCRbeta CDR3 regions from genomic DNA. The source study handled its data this way. Nucleated cell counts per sample were estimated from amplification of reference gene primers within the assay. To quantify the absolute abundance of each unique TCRbeta CDR3 rearrangement, sequence reads were collapsed and filtered. Productive Simpson clonality was computed per sample as the square root of Simpson's diversity index over productive rearrangements. Drawn from immuneACCESS, this table holds only the in-frame rearrangements with V and J called that TCRdb kept. Clones are partly lost; checked studies trace under half to an unresolved V gene and leave the rest unexplained. V, J and clone size were drawn from that table, and D and trimming were deduced from the DNA. The sample records more than 70,000 clones, approximately 83% of which are singletons. The ten biggest clones cover about 4% of the sample.

The TCR originated in a man aged 55 to 70 with acute or convalescent COVID-19. Sequencing was done on a sample of peripheral blood. Rearrangement joined TRBV7-8 to TRBJ2-7, with TRBD2 matching 12 junction bases. The nucleotide sequence reads as follows: TGTGCCAGCAGCTTAGCCGGACTAGCGGGATCCTACGAGCAGTACTTC. The resulting protein is CASSLAGLAGSYEQYF. With all but the CDR3 taken from the reference TRBV7-8 and TRBJ2-7 genes, the full variable domain is: GAGVSQSPRYKVAKRGQDVALRCDPISGHVSLFWYQQALGQGPEFLTYFQNEAQLDKSGLPSDRFFAERPEGSVSTLKIQRTQQEDSAVYLCASSLAGLAGSYEQYFGPGTRLTVT.